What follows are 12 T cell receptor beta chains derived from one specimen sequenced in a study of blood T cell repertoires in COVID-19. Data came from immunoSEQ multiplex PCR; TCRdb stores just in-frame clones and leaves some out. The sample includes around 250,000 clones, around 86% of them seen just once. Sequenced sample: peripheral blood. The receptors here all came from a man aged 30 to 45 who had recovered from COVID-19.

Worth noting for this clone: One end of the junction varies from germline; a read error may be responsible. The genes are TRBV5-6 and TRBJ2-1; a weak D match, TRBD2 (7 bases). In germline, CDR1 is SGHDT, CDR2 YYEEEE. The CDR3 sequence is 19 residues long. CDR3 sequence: CASSFGGGGGFSSSNEQFF. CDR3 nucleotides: TGTGCCAGCAGCTTCGGGGGCGGGGGAGGATTTTCCTCCTCCAATGAGCAGTTCTTC.

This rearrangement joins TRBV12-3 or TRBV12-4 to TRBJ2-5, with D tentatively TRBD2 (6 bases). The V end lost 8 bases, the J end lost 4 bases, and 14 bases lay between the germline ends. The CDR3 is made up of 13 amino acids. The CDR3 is CASQPISGETQYF. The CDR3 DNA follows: TGTGCCAGCCAACCCATTAGCGGAGAGACCCAGTACTTC.

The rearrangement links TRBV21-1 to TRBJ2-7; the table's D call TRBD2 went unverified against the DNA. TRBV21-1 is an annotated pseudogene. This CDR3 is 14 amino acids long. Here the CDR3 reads CASSRTSGVFEQYV. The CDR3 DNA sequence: TGTGCCAGCAGCCGGACTAGCGGGGTGTTCGAGCAGTACGTC.

The CDR3 nucleotides read TGCGCCAGCAGCACCCAACAGGGTACCAATTCACCCCTCCACTTT. Translation: CASSTQQGTNSPLHF. The chain is built from TRBV4-1 and TRBJ1-6; TRBD1 might be the D (6 bases). V was clipped by 5 bases and J by 7 bases, with 15 bases between them. CDR1 and CDR2 (germline): MGHRA, YSYEKL. The length of the CDR3 is 15 residues.

The CDR3 coding sequence is TGTGCCAGCAGCTTGGCAGGGGCCCAGTTCTGGTTCTTC. This encodes CASSLAGAQFWFF. V usage is TRBV7-2 and J usage is TRBJ2-1, with D perhaps matching TRBD1 (6 bases). The germline V gene encodes CDR1 SGHTA and CDR2 FQGNSA. V was cut by 3 bases and J by 15 bases, with 18 bases left in between. CDR3 length: 13 amino acids.

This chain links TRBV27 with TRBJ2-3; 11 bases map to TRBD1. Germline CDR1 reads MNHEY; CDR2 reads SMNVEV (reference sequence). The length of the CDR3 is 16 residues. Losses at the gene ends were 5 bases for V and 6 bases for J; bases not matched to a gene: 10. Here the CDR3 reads CASSTPGTGGYDTQYF. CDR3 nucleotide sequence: TGTGCCAGCAGTACCCCCGGGACAGGGGGTTACGATACGCAGTATTTT.

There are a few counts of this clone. This chain's CDR3 is CASTRGGGEQPQHF. The CDR3, as DNA: TGTGCCAGCACCCGCGGGGGGGGTGAGCAGCCCCAGCATTTT. V usage is TRBV2 and J usage is TRBJ1-5; D perhaps matches TRBD1 (5 bases). Trimming shortened V by 7 bases and J by 7 bases, and 17 bases separated the two germline ends. The CDR3 runs 14 residues. Germline V gene data show CDR1 as SNHLY and CDR2 as FYNNEI.

CDR3 loop: CASSLRGSLNEQFF. CDR3 sequence (DNA): TGTGCCAGCAGCTTACGGGGTAGCCTCAATGAGCAGTTCTTC. J is TRBJ2-1 and V is TRBV7-2; weak D call: TRBD2 (5 bases). CDR1 SGHTA and CDR2 FQGNSA come from the germline V gene. The length of the CDR3 is 14 residues. With 2 bases removed from V and 6 bases from J, the gap between germline ends came to 11 bases.

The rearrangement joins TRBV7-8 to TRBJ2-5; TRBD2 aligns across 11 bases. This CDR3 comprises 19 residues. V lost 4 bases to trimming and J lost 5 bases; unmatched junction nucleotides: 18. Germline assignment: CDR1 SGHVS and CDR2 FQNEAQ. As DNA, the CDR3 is TGTGCCAGCAGCTCTAAAAGACTAGGGCTAGCGGGGGGACGGGAGACCCAGTACTTC. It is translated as CASSSKRLGLAGGRETQYF.

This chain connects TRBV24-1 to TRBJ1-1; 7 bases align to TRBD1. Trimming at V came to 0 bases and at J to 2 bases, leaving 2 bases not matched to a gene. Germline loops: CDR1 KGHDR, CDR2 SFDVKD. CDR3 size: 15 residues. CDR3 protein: CATSDLQGVNTEAFF. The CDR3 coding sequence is TGTGCCACCAGTGATTTGCAGGGGGTAAACACTGAAGCTTTCTTT.

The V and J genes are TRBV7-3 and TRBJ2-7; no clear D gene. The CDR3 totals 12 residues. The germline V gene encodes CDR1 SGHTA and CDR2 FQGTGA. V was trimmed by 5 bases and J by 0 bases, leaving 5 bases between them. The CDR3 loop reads CASSRVSYEQYV. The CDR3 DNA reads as TGTGCCAGCAGCAGAGTCTCCTACGAGCAGTACGTC.

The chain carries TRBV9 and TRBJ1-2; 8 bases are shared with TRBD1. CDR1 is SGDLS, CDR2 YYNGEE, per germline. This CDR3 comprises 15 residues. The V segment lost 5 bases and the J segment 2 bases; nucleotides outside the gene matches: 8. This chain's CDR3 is CASSGGQGGNYGYTF. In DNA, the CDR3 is TGTGCCAGCAGTGGAGGACAGGGAGGGAACTATGGCTACACCTTC.